The rows below give T cell receptor beta chains drawn from one sample of a study of T cell repertoires in cytomegalovirus infection. The antigens for these receptors are not known. TCRdb independently ran MiXCR on the reads; one entry per CDR3 protein. The sample lists about 68,000 distinct CDR3 sequences; 20% to 25% were seen once. Sequenced sample: PBMCs, sequenced either directly or after in vitro stimulation (not recorded which). These TCRs come from a human donor in good health (CMV status not recorded). Some clones in this sample may be carry-over from other donors' samples. CDR3s include the opening cysteine and the closing phenylalanine or tryptophan. Rows give clone size only sometimes, using once, few, many, or a class for an expanded clone.

j_gene: TRBJ1-6; abundance: many; v_gene: TRBV7-2; CDR3aa: CASSLGGVGNSPLHF
j_gene: TRBJ1-5; abundance: few; v_gene: TRBV19; CDR3aa: CASTPAHYSNQPQHF
j_gene: TRBJ1-4; abundance: few; v_gene: TRBV4-3; CDR3aa: CASSQDGQGAEKLFF
j_gene: TRBJ2-1; abundance: many; v_gene: TRBV10-3; CDR3aa: CAISGTSHFYEQFF
j_gene: TRBJ2-2; abundance: -; v_gene: TRBV6-2/TRBV6-3; CDR3aa: CASNNGLRNTGELFF
j_gene: TRBJ2-3; abundance: -; v_gene: TRBV19; CDR3aa: CASKAGSPDTQYF
j_gene: TRBJ2-7; abundance: -; v_gene: TRBV6-1; CDR3aa: CASSYLTRVRTYEQYF
j_gene: TRBJ2-3; abundance: -; v_gene: TRBV20-1; CDR3aa: CSARGWATDTQYF
j_gene: TRBJ1-1; abundance: few; v_gene: TRBV7-2; CDR3aa: CASSLGSRGQGNTEAFF
j_gene: TRBJ1-1; abundance: few; v_gene: TRBV7-2; CDR3aa: CASSSWDRPSEAFF
j_gene: TRBJ1-5; abundance: -; v_gene: TRBV30; CDR3aa: CAWSTTGIGNQPQHF
j_gene: TRBJ1-5; abundance: many; v_gene: TRBV11-2; CDR3aa: CASSLGTDSNQPQHF
j_gene: TRBJ2-6; abundance: many; v_gene: TRBV7-2; CDR3aa: CASSLDSSGANVLTF
j_gene: TRBJ2-7; abundance: many; v_gene: TRBV28; CDR3aa: CASREVGQGIDEQYF
j_gene: TRBJ2-2; abundance: many; v_gene: TRBV4-3; CDR3aa: CASSQAPSAGYHTGELFF
j_gene: TRBJ1-3; abundance: many; v_gene: TRBV7-2; CDR3aa: CASSEDFHSGNTIYF
j_gene: TRBJ2-3; abundance: -; v_gene: TRBV20-1; CDR3aa: CSATTRWLGLDTQYF
j_gene: TRBJ2-3; abundance: -; v_gene: TRBV24-1; CDR3aa: CATSDSLGGSRTDTQYF
j_gene: TRBJ1-2; abundance: few; v_gene: TRBV12-3/TRBV12-4; CDR3aa: CASSLVQFYGYTF
j_gene: TRBJ1-2; abundance: few; v_gene: TRBV19; CDR3aa: CASSIEQGRNGYTF
j_gene: TRBJ2-7; abundance: -; v_gene: TRBV19; CDR3aa: CASSIAVGPYEQYF
j_gene: TRBJ1-3; abundance: -; v_gene: TRBV28; CDR3aa: CASSLSEQGINTIYF
j_gene: TRBJ2-1; abundance: few; v_gene: TRBV4-3; CDR3aa: CASRLSSGAYNEQFF
j_gene: TRBJ1-3; abundance: few; v_gene: TRBV19; CDR3aa: CASGRRWSSGNTIYF
j_gene: TRBJ1-6; abundance: -; v_gene: TRBV12-3/TRBV12-4; CDR3aa: CASRIAGQGYSPLHF
j_gene: TRBJ2-7; abundance: few; v_gene: TRBV6-5; CDR3aa: CASSKTGTGDYEQYF
j_gene: TRBJ2-3; abundance: few; v_gene: TRBV2; CDR3aa: CASRQGSANTDTQYF
j_gene: TRBJ1-4; abundance: many; v_gene: TRBV12-3/TRBV12-4; CDR3aa: CASSLTVANEKLFF
j_gene: TRBJ2-3; abundance: few; v_gene: TRBV15; CDR3aa: CATSRGGSTDTQYF
j_gene: TRBJ1-2; abundance: -; v_gene: TRBV7-9; CDR3aa: CASSGRDSLIYGYTF
j_gene: TRBJ2-2; abundance: -; v_gene: TRBV6-6; CDR3aa: CASSYAGGANTGELFF
j_gene: TRBJ2-6; abundance: few; v_gene: TRBV24-1; CDR3aa: CATSPRQGAYTGANVLTF
j_gene: TRBJ2-1; abundance: few; v_gene: TRBV6-4; CDR3aa: CASSILAGGSYNEQFF
j_gene: TRBJ2-5; abundance: many; v_gene: TRBV20-1; CDR3aa: CSARDRETQYF
j_gene: TRBJ2-3; abundance: -; v_gene: TRBV5-4; CDR3aa: CASSLSQKDTQYF
j_gene: TRBJ1-1; abundance: many; v_gene: TRBV7-2; CDR3aa: CASSEIRRLNTEAFF
j_gene: TRBJ2-5; abundance: -; v_gene: TRBV7-2; CDR3aa: CASKMTETQYF
j_gene: TRBJ1-6; abundance: -; v_gene: TRBV7-6; CDR3aa: CASSPAGTGKNSPLHF
j_gene: TRBJ2-5; abundance: -; v_gene: TRBV5-4; CDR3aa: CASSFLGTGLYHETQYF
j_gene: TRBJ2-1; abundance: few; v_gene: TRBV7-3; CDR3aa: CASSSGTSVYNEQFF
j_gene: TRBJ1-1; abundance: -; v_gene: TRBV20-1; CDR3aa: CSADPGLNTEAFF
j_gene: TRBJ1-3; abundance: -; v_gene: TRBV19; CDR3aa: CASSRGGPGNTIYF
j_gene: TRBJ2-2; abundance: many; v_gene: TRBV7-8; CDR3aa: CASSPTGVNTGELFF